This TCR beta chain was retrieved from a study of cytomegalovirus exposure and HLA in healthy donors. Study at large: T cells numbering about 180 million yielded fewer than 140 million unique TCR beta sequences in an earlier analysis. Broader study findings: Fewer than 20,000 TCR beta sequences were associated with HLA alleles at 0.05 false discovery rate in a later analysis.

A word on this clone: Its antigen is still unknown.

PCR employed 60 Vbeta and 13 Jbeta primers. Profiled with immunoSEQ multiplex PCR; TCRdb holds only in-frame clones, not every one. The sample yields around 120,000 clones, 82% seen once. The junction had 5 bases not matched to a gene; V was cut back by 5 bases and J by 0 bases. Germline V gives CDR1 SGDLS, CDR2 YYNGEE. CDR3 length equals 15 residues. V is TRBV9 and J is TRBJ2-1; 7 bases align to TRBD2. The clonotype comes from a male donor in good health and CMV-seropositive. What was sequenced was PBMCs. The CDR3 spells CASSPREGSYNEQFF. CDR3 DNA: TGTGCCAGCAGTCCCAGGGAGGGCTCCTACAATGAGCAGTTCTTC.